These T cell receptor beta chains were read from a single sample in a study of T-cell reconstitution after alpha-beta-depleted transplantation in children. Each CDR3 protein gets one entry after TCRdb re-called the PCR reads with MiXCR. This sample carries about 300,000 distinct CDR3 sequences, about 9.4% of them seen once, and the ten largest clones take 7.5%. The sequenced sample was PBMCs, obtained before TCRalphabeta/CD19-depleted stem cell transplant. The receptors were gathered from a boy less than two years old with acute myeloid leukemia, due to receive a stem cell transplant. Both conserved end residues are trimmed from each CDR3. Part of the rows lack a size; the others show once, few, many or a class for expanded clones.

TRBV18,few,12,ASSLSVYQETQY
TRBV12-3/TRBV12-4,many,13,ASSPAVGAKNIQY
TRBV30,-,11,AWNRDQGYEQH
TRBV7-9,-,12,ASSLEGNRETQY
TRBV19,many,12,ASSPTGTNYEQY
TRBV28,many,14,ASSFSRGEFYTEAF
TRBV28,-,13,ASSRTGENEETQY
TRBV5-1,few,13,ASSLGQGAGEKLF
TRBV7-9,many,13,ASSLGLPGTDTQY
TRBV5-1,many,14,ASSLAESRGSYEQY
TRBV12-3/TRBV12-4,many,14,ASSPGTSGGSYEQY
TRBV5-1,many,14,ASSLVWLAGTDTQY
TRBV5-1,many,11,ASSPGHNYGYT
TRBV7-7,many,16,ASSQRLPGTSGKETQY
TRBV12-3/TRBV12-4,many,10,ASRSGNQPQH
TRBV12-3/TRBV12-4,many,11,ASSLPGNQPQH
TRBV28,-,13,ASSLTASGRIEQF
TRBV4-3,many,11,ASSQVPGTTQY
TRBV5-6,few,13,ASSLVRTTSSEQF
TRBV29-1,many,12,SVDKRLSNEKLF
TRBV3-1,-,15,ASSRIHRQGWTDTQY
TRBV6-5,many,12,ASSVHDRNTEAF
TRBV5-1,many,17,ASSLGLGGSRQSTDTQY
TRBV5-1,many,13,ASSLDWGSNQPQH
TRBV15,many,17,ATSIGTGGILVENQPQH
TRBV12-3/TRBV12-4,many,13,ASSLGGVGNQPQH
TRBV7-3,many,12,ASSLTRGTGELF
TRBV18,many,11,ASSPGQSYEQY
TRBV5-5,many,11,ASSLGIGNEQF
TRBV9,few,12,ASSVGQAKETQY
TRBV11-3,-,12,ASSLESTSYEQY
TRBV24-1,many,14,ATSDLGQGGYNEQF
TRBV29-1,-,12,SVGAGDSNQPQH